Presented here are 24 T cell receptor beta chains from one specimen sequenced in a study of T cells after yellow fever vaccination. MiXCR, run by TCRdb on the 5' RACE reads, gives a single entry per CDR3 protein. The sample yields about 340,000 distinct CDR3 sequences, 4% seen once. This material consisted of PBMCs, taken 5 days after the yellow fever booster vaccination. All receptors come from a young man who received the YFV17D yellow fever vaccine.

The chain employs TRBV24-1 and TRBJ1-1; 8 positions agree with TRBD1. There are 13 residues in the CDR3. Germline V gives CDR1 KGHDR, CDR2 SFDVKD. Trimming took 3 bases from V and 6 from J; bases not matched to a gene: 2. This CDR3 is CATSDRTGSEAFF. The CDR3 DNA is TGTGCCACCAGTGATCGGACAGGGTCTGAAGCTTTCTTT.

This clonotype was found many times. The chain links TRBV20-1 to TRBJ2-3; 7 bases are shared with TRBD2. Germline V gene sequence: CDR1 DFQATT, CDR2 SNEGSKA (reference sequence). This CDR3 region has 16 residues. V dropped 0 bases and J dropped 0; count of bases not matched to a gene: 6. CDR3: CSARDSGVISTDTQYF. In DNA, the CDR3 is TGCAGTGCTAGAGACAGCGGGGTAATAAGCACAGATACGCAGTATTTT.

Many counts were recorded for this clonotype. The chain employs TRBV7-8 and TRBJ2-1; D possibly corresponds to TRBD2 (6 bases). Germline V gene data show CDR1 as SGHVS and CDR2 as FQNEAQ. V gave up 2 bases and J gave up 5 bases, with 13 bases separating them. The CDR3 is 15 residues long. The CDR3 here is CASSLWAGTNNEQFF. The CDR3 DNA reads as TGTGCCAGCAGCTTATGGGCGGGGACGAACAATGAGCAGTTCTTC.

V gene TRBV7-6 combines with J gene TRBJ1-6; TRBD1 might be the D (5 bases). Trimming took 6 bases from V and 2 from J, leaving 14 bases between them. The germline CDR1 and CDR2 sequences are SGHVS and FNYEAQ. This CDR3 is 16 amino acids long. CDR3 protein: CASRRSRETYNSPLHF. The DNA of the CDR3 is TGTGCCAGCAGAAGGAGCAGGGAAACCTATAATTCACCCCTCCACTTT. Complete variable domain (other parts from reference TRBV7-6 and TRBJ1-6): GAGVSQSPRYKVTKRGQDVALRCDPISGHVSLYWYRQALGQGPEFLTYFNYEAQQDKSGLPNDRFSAERPEGSISTLTIQRTEQRDSAMYRCASRRSRETYNSPLHFGNGTRLTVT.

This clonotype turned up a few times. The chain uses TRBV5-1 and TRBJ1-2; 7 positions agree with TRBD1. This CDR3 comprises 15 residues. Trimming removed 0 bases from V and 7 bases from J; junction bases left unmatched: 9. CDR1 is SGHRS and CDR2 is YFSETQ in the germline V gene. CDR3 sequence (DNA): TGCGCCAGCAGCTTGGTGGCTGACAGGGATGTTGGCTACACCTTC. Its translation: CASSLVADRDVGYTF.

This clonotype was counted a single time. Here the CDR3 DNA reads TGTGCCAGCAGTTCCCCCCCAGGGCGGGCTAACACCGGGGAGCTGTTTTTT. Its protein product is CASSSPPGRANTGELFF. The V call is TRBV28, the J call TRBJ2-2; D might be TRBD1 or TRBD2, each matching 5 bases. Trimming took 4 bases from V and 2 from J, leaving 17 bases between them. CDR1 is MDHEN and CDR2 is SYDVKM in the germline V gene. The CDR3 has 17 amino acids.

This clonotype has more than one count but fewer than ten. The DNA for the CDR3 is TGTGCCAGCTCACCGCATACAGGGAACACTGAAGCTTTCTTT. This gives the protein CASSPHTGNTEAFF. J is TRBJ1-1 and V is TRBV18; possible D gene TRBD1, 5 bases. The germline V and J ends were trimmed by 3 bases and 1 base, with 9 bases remaining between them. The CDR3 covers 14 residues. Germline-derived CDR1 and CDR2 are KGHSH and LQKENI. Combining the CDR3 with reference TRBV18 and TRBJ1-1 gives the whole variable domain NAGVMQNPRHLVRRRGQEARLRCSPMKGHSHVYWYRQLPEEGLKFMVYLQKENIIDESGMPKERFSAEFPKEGPSILRIQQVVRGDSAAYFCASSPHTGNTEAFFGQGTRLTVV.

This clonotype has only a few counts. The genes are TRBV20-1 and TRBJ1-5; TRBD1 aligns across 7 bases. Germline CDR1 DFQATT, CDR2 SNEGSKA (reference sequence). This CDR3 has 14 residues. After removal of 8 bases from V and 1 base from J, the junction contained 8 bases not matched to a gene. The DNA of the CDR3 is TGCAGTACTGGGCAGGGGGGAAGCAATCAGCCCCAGCATTTT. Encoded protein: CSTGQGGSNQPQHF.

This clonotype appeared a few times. The CDR3 sequence: CASSRGLTGTDTQYF. The CDR3 DNA reads as TGTGCCAGCAGCCGGGGGTTGACTGGCACAGATACGCAGTATTTT. The V call is TRBV3-1, the J call TRBJ2-3; D might be TRBD1 or TRBD2, each matching 5 bases. The V end lost 4 bases, the J end lost 1 base, and 12 bases lay between the germline ends. This CDR3 comprises 15 residues. Germline CDR1 and CDR2: LGHDT and YNNKEL (reference sequence).

Written as DNA, the CDR3 is TGCGCCAGCGAACTAAGTACTTCGGGTGAGACGCAGTATTTT. Encoded protein: CASELSTSGETQYF. This chain uses TRBV5-1 with TRBJ2-3; D not resolved. Germline CDR1 is SGHRS and CDR2 is YFSETQ. Trimming pared 7 bases from V and 9 bases from J, leaving 21 bases between. CDR3 size: 14 residues. The entire variable domain, with the rest obtained from reference TRBV5-1 and TRBJ2-3, is as follows: KAGVTQTPRYLIKTRGQQVTLSCSPISGHRSVSWYQQTPGQGLQFLFEYFSETQRNKGNFPGRFSGRQFSNSRSEMNVSTLELGDSALYLCASELSTSGETQYFGPGTRLTVL.

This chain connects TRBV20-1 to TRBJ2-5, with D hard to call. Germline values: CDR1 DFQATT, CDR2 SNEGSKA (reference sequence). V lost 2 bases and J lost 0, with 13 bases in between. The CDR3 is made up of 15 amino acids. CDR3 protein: CSARFLPTDQETQYF. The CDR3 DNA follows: TGCAGTGCTAGATTCCTCCCGACCGACCAAGAGACCCAGTACTTC.

The CDR3 here is CASSHGTPAGNEQFF. The CDR3 nucleotides read TGTGCCAGCAGCCATGGGACCCCGGCTGGGAATGAGCAGTTCTTC. The chain employs TRBV4-2 and TRBJ2-1, with D perhaps TRBD1 or TRBD2 (5 bases each). Germline values: CDR1 LGHNA, CDR2 YNFKEQ. The CDR3 has 15 residues. With 3 bases removed from V and 7 bases from J, the gap between germline ends came to 16 bases.

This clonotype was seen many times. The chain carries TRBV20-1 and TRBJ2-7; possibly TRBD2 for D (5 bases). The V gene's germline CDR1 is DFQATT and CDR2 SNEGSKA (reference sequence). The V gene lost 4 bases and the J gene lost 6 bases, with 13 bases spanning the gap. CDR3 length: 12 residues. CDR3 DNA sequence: TGCAGTGCTATTGGACTCCCAGCCGAGCAGTACTTC. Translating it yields CSAIGLPAEQYF.

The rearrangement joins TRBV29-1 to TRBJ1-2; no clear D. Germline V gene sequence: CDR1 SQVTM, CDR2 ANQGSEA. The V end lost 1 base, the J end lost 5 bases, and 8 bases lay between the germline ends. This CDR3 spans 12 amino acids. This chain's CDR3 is CSVEAGVYGYTF. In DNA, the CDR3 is TGCAGCGTTGAAGCTGGGGTTTATGGCTACACCTTC.

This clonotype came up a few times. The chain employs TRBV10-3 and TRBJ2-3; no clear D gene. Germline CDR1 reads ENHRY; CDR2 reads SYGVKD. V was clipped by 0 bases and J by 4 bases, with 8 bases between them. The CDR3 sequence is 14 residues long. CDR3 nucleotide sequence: TGTGCCATCAGTGAGTCAGGGTACGCAGATACGCAGTATTTT. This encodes CAISESGYADTQYF.

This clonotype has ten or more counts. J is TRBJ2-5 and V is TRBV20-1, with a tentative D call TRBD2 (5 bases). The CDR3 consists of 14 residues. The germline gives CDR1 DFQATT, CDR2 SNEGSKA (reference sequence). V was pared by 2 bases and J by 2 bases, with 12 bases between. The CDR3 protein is CSARRGSQQETQYF. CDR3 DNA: TGCAGTGCTAGACGGGGATCCCAACAAGAGACCCAGTACTTC.

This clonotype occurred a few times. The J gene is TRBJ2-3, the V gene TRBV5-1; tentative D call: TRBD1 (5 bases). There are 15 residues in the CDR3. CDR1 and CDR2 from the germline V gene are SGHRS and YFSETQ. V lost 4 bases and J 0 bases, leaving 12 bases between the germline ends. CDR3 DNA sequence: TGCGCCAGCAGCGTACAGGTGACTAGCACAGATACGCAGTATTTT. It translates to CASSVQVTSTDTQYF.

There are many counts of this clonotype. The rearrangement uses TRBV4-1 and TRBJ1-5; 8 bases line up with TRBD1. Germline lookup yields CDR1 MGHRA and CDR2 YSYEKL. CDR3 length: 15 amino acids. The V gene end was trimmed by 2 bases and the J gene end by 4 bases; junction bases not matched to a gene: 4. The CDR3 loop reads CASSQPGQGNQPQHF. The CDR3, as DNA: TGCGCCAGCAGCCAACCCGGACAGGGTAATCAGCCCCAGCATTTT.

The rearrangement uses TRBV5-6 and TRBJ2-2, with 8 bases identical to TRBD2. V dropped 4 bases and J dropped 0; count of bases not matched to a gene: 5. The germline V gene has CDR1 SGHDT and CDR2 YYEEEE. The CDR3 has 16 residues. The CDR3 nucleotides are TGTGCCAGCAGCCACCGCGGGGGGACGAACACCGGGGAGCTGTTTTTT. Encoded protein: CASSHRGGTNTGELFF.

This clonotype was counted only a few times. The CDR3 DNA reads as TGCAGCGCCGGGACAGGGGGGAATGAGCAGTTCTTC. It codes for CSAGTGGNEQFF. V usage is TRBV29-1 and J usage is TRBJ2-1; 11 positions agree with TRBD1. V trimming: 7 bases; J trimming: 7 bases; junction bases outside the gene matches: 3. The germline CDR1 and CDR2 sequences are SQVTM and ANQGSEA. The CDR3 extends over 12 amino acids.

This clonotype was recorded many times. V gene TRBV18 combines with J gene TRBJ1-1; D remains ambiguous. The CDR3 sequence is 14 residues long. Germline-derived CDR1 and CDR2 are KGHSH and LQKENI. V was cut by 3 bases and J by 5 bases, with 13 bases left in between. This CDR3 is CASSPRIGRTEAFF. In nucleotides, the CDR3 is TGTGCCAGCTCACCTCGTATAGGAAGGACTGAAGCTTTCTTT.

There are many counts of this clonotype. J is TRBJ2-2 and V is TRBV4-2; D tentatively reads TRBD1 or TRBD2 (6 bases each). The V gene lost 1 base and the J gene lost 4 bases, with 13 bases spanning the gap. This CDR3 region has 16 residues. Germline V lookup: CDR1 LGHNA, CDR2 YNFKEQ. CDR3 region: CASSQGFGGPTGELFF. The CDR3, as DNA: TGTGCCAGCAGCCAAGGGTTTGGGGGGCCCACCGGGGAGCTGTTTTTT.

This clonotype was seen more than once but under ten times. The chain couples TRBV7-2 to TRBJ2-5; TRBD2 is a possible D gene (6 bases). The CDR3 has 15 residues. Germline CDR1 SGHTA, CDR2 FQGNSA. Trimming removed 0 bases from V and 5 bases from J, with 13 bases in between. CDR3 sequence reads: CASSLAGGVYETQYF. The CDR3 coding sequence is TGTGCCAGCAGCTTAGCAGGCGGGGTCTACGAGACCCAGTACTTC.

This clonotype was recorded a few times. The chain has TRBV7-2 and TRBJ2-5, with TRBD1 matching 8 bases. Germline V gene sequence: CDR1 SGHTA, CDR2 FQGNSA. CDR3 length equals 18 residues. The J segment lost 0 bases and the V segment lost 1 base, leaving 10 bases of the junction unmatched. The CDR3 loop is CASSLEGQGAGYQETQYF. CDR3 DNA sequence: TGTGCCAGCAGCTTAGAAGGACAGGGAGCAGGCTACCAAGAGACCCAGTACTTC. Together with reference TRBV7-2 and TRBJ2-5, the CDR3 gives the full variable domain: GAGVSQSPSNKVTEKGKDVELRCDPISGHTALYWYRQSLGQGLEFLIYFQGNSAPDKSGLPSDRFSAERTGGSVSTLTIQRTQQEDSAVYLCASSLEGQGAGYQETQYFGPGTRLLVL.